This paragraph covers one T cell receptor (beta chain) sequence. Its target is unknown. MiXCR, run by TCRdb on the 5' RACE reads, gives a single entry per CDR3 protein. The repertoire includes a few hundred thousand distinct CDR3 sequences, 7.5% to 10% of them detected once, and roughly 3% sits in the top ten. Healthy Caucasians provided all donations. Germline V lookup: CDR1 GTSNPN, CDR2 SVGIG (reference sequence). Losses at the gene ends were 1 base for V and 9 bases for J; bases not matched to a gene: 3. The CDR3 loop spans 12 amino acids. This sample was included in a study of identical twins. Study-wide results and caveats: There was more out-of-frame TCR alpha sharing in monozygotic twins than models estimated.

The sample was also reused in another study, on yellow fever vaccine responses in identical twins.

The specimen was PBMCs. J is TRBJ2-1 and V is TRBV30, with TRBD1 identical over 7 bases. This TCR came from a young woman in good health. In DNA form, the CDR3 reads TGTGCCTGGAGTGAGGGGGCCGGTGAGCAGTTCTTC. This sequence encodes CAWSEGAGEQFF.